A single sample is the source of the 6 T cell receptor beta chains below, sequenced in a study of long-term antiretroviral therapy in people with HIV. This was the immunoSEQ v3.0 assay at survey level. The assay was immunoSEQ multiplex PCR, and TCRdb's table has in-frame clones only and misses some. Altogether 30,000 to 40,000 clones are present, nearly 95% being singletons, with the ten largest covering 3% to 4%. The source was unsorted PBMCs, collected around 5.5 years after starting antiretroviral therapy. These receptors were taken from a woman aged 45 to 65 with HIV.

The chain carries TRBV28 and TRBJ2-7; D might be TRBD2 (6 bases). V was shortened by 8 bases and J by 2 bases, with 13 bases between the two germline ends. CDR3 size: 13 residues. Germline V gives CDR1 MDHEN, CDR2 SYDVKM. The CDR3 DNA reads TGTGCCAGCCATAAATGGGGGGCCTACGAGCAGTACTTC. This gives the protein CASHKWGAYEQYF.

V and J are TRBV11-3 and TRBJ2-5, with a weak D call TRBD2 (5 bases). The germline CDR1 and CDR2 sequences are SGHNT and YENEEA. The CDR3 is 13 amino acids. The germline V and J ends were trimmed by 4 bases and 2 bases, with 8 bases remaining between them. The CDR3 reads CASSSRDQETQYF. The CDR3 region has the DNA TGTGCCAGCAGCTCCCGGGATCAAGAGACCCAGTACTTC.

This chain joins TRBV18 and TRBJ1-1, with D hard to call. Trimming shortened V by 4 bases and J by 1 base, and 16 bases separated the two germline ends. The length of the CDR3 is 16 residues. Germline values: CDR1 KGHSH, CDR2 LQKENI. CDR3 region: CASSLLGSLENTEAFF. The CDR3 nucleotides read TGTGCCAGCTCACTACTGGGATCTCTAGAGAACACTGAAGCTTTCTTT.

This clone was seen only a few times. This chain joins TRBV7-9 and TRBJ2-7; 8 bases align to TRBD1. The V gene end was trimmed by 4 bases and the J gene end by 0 bases; junction bases not matched to a gene: 5. Germline V gene lookup returns CDR1 SEHNR and CDR2 FQNEAQ (reference sequence). CDR3 length: 15 amino acids. The DNA for the CDR3 is TGTGCCAGCAGCTACCGGACAGGGCCCTCCTACGAGCAGTACTTC. Residues: CASSYRTGPSYEQYF.

This clone was observed a single time. The chain employs TRBV6-1 and TRBJ2-7; D is ambiguous. Trimming left V 3 bases short and J 3 bases short, with 15 bases between. The CDR3 totals 15 residues. Germline V gene data show CDR1 as MNHNS and CDR2 as SASEGT. The CDR3 DNA is TGTGCCAGCAGTGAGGACGGAACGAACCTCTACGAGCAGTACTTC. It translates to CASSEDGTNLYEQYF.

V is TRBV11-1 and J is TRBJ2-7; a possible D gene is TRBD2 (5 bases). Germline lookup yields CDR1 SGHAT and CDR2 FQDESV (reference sequence). Trimming took off 2 bases at V and 3 bases at J, with 8 bases between the two ends. The CDR3 length is 13 residues. The CDR3 DNA sequence: TGTGCCAGCAGCTTATCGAGGGTCTACGAGCAGTACTTC. It codes for CASSLSRVYEQYF.